Listed here are 6 T cell receptor beta chains from one sample, sequenced in a study of T cell responses to AZD1222 COVID-19 vaccine. Method: immunoSEQ multiplex PCR; TCRdb's copy keeps in-frame clones and lacks some. The sample has tens of thousands of clones, 80% to 90% seen once. Sequencing used peripheral blood, obtained on day 0 of AZD1222 vaccination. Receptors were obtained from an adult in good health.

This clone has at least ten counts. The chain uses TRBV10-1 and TRBJ1-6; D is perhaps TRBD1 (6 bases). The CDR3 consists of 17 residues. Trimming stripped 2 bases from V and 3 bases from J, with 14 bases between. CDR1 and CDR2 (germline): WNHNN, SYGVQD (reference sequence). CDR3 coding DNA: TGCGCCAGCAGTGAGGGGGGGCCTGGGTTCTATAATTCACCCCTCCACTTT. This gives the protein CASSEGGPGFYNSPLHF.

The gene calls are TRBV19 and TRBJ1-1, with D unclear. V was clipped by 0 bases and J by 2 bases, with 7 bases between them. Germline loops: CDR1 LNHDA, CDR2 SQIVND (reference sequence). The CDR3 sequence is 14 residues long. The chain's CDR3 is CASSIDRSNTEAFF. DNA of the CDR3: TGTGCCAGTAGTATAGATCGCAGTAACACTGAAGCTTTCTTT.

The genes are TRBV28 and TRBJ2-2, with D possibly being TRBD1 (6 bases). Trimming took 8 bases from V and 4 from J, leaving 8 bases between them. Germline lookup yields CDR1 MDHEN and CDR2 SYDVKM. This CDR3 is 12 amino acids long. CDR3 region: CASGTLTGELFF. CDR3 DNA: TGTGCCAGCGGGACACTCACCGGGGAGCTGTTTTTT.

The chain links TRBV5-3 to TRBJ1-3, with D possibly TRBD1 on 5 matching bases. TRBV5-3 is given ORF status, its function remaining uncertain. The CDR3 consists of 22 residues. Trimming removed 1 base from V and 0 bases from J, with 29 bases in between. The CDR3 nucleotides read TGTGCCAGAAGCTTGATTGGGTCCCAGGGATCCCCCCCGGGGGGCTCTGGAAACACCATATATTTT. Its protein product is CARSLIGSQGSPPGGSGNTIYF.

This chain joins TRBV6-5 and TRBJ1-6; 7 nucleotides agree with TRBD1. V was pared by 6 bases and J by 0 bases, with 2 bases of the junction left unmatched. Germline lookup yields CDR1 MNHEY and CDR2 SVGAGI. This CDR3 is built from 15 residues. The chain's CDR3 is CASRDRSSYNSPLHF. In DNA, the CDR3 is TGTGCCAGCAGGGACAGGAGCTCCTATAATTCACCCCTCCACTTT.

V gene TRBV9 combines with J gene TRBJ2-1; possibly TRBD2 for D (6 bases). The CDR3 contains 13 residues. CDR1 is SGDLS, CDR2 YYNGEE, per germline. V was pared by 2 bases and J by 6 bases, with 9 bases between. Here the CDR3 DNA reads TGTGCCAGCAGCGTGACTAGTCGCAATGAGCAGTTCTTC. Encoded protein: CASSVTSRNEQFF. Full variable domain (outside the CDR3, taken from reference TRBV9 and TRBJ2-1): DSGVTQTPKHLITATGQRVTLRCSPRSGDLSVYWYQQSLDQGLQFLIQYYNGEERAKGNILERFSAQQFPDLHSELNLSSLELGDSALYFCASSVTSRNEQFFGPGTRLTVL.